This T cell receptor beta chain was obtained from a study of regulatory T cells in long-lasting Graves disease. Study results and limitations: With persistent disease, TRBV28, TRBJ1-2 and TRBJ2-5 were the favored segments. Persistent Graves' patients showed a TCR diversity that was lower than that of newly diagnosed ones.

The sample's time point: newly diagnosed GD, antithyroid drugs for less than 3 months. There was RNA extracted from PBMCs, and the TCR library was made from it. Building of the TCR beta libraries involved iRepertoire HTBI primers and Arm-PCR of CDR3 regions. Study processing details: Segment identification across samples yielded around 61 TRBV and roughly 15 TRBJ segments. TCRdb used MiXCR to reprocess the multiplex PCR reads, holding one entry per CDR3 protein. The V and J calls and clone size are TCRdb's, not the authors'. The sample shows approximately 310,000 distinct CDR3 sequences, approximately 20% of them seen only once. This clonotype was counted ten times or more. Its specificity is not known. Between the trimmed V and J ends, which lost 3 bases and 2 bases, there was a span of 13 bases. The germline gives CDR1 LNHNV, CDR2 YYDKDF (reference sequence). The CDR3 is made up of 15 amino acids.

This sequence originates from a female donor with Graves disease. Sequences were derived from peripheral blood mononuclear cells (PBMCs), sampled at new diagnosis, from a patient treated with antithyroid drugs. The rearrangement joins TRBV15 to TRBJ2-5; D is perhaps TRBD1 (5 bases). DNA of the CDR3: TGTGCCACCAGCAGGCTTAAAGCAGGGCAAGAGACCCAGTACTTC. Translated, it gives CATSRLKAGQETQYF.